This TCR beta chain was documented in a study of T cell repertoires in cytomegalovirus infection. Each CDR3 protein is one row after TCRdb ran MiXCR on the reads. This table has 700,000 to 850,000 distinct CDR3 sequences, approximately 29% appearing once. CDR3 length: 14 amino acids. Germline-derived CDR1 and CDR2 are SEHNR and FQNEAQ (reference sequence). V gave up 2 bases and J gave up 2 bases, with 9 bases separating them. This clonotype occurred many times. The antigen is not known. The chain uses TRBV7-9 and TRBJ1-1; D unresolved. This TCR derives from a human donor in good health (CMV status not recorded). Some clones in this sample may be carry-over from other donors' samples. Sequencing was performed on cultured CD8+ T cells from PBMCs, taken from culture after CMV antigen stimulation. Here the CDR3 reads CASSLTAENTEAFF. DNA of the CDR3: TGTGCCAGCAGCTTAACGGCGGAAAACACTGAAGCTTTCTTT. Full variable domain (remainder filled in from reference TRBV7-9 and TRBJ1-1): DTGVSQNPRHKITKRGQNVTFRCDPISEHNRLYWYRQTLGQGPEFLTYFQNEAQLEKSRLLSDRFSAERPKGSFSTLEIQRTEQGDSAMYLCASSLTAENTEAFFGQGTRLTVV.